This entry lists 17 T cell receptor beta chains sequenced from one sample in a study of blood T cell repertoires in COVID-19. Assay: immunoSEQ multiplex PCR; the TCRdb copy retains only in-frame clones and omits some. The data contain under 25,000 clones, 87% of them seen just once; the ten biggest clones take up 7% to 8.5%. Sequenced material: peripheral blood. All receptors come from a human donor with active COVID-19. The donor label of this sample is uncertain.

The V and J genes are TRBV19 and TRBJ2-1, with TRBD2 matching 9 bases. The CDR3 sequence is 18 residues long. CDR1 LNHDA and CDR2 SQIVND come from the germline V gene (reference sequence). V gave up 5 bases and J gave up 6 bases; unmatched junction bases: 17. Here the CDR3 reads CASSPRPLVAGEGNEQFF. The CDR3 DNA reads as TGTGCCAGTAGTCCTCGCCCTCTGGTAGCGGGAGAGGGCAATGAGCAGTTCTTC.

The chain uses TRBV7-9 and TRBJ2-5; D may be TRBD1 (7 bases). Trimming removed 5 bases at V and 2 bases at J, with 15 bases between. The CDR3 is 15 residues long. Germline CDR1 SEHNR, CDR2 FQNEAQ (reference sequence). The CDR3 DNA reads as TGTGCCAGCAGCAGAATGGAGGGGGCGCAAGAGACCCAGTACTTC. This gives the protein CASSRMEGAQETQYF.

The rearrangement joins TRBV19 to TRBJ2-3; TRBD2 agrees at 11 bases. The CDR3 is 15 residues long. After removal of 10 bases from V and 4 bases from J, the junction contained 10 bases not matched to a gene. Per germline, CDR1 LNHDA and CDR2 SQIVND (reference sequence). CDR3 DNA: TGTGCCACTAGGGTTGCGGGACTAGCGGCAGATACGCAGTATTTT. Translated: CATRVAGLAADTQYF.

The CDR3 spells CASSPTADSNQPQHF. CDR3 DNA sequence: TGTGCCAGCTCACCCACCGCAGATAGCAATCAGCCCCAGCATTTT. The V gene is TRBV18, the J gene TRBJ1-5; no clear D. Germline CDR1 is KGHSH and CDR2 is LQKENI. V lost 3 bases and J lost 0, with 9 bases in between. The CDR3 has 15 amino acids.

This clone was seen once. V gene TRBV19 combines with J gene TRBJ1-5; a possible D gene is TRBD1 (6 bases). The germline gives CDR1 LNHDA, CDR2 SQIVND (reference sequence). With 7 bases removed from V and 2 bases from J, the gap between germline ends came to 24 bases. The CDR3 totals 18 residues. Written as DNA, the CDR3 is TGTGCCAGTATGAAAGGGGGACGGATGAGAGGGGGCAATCAGCCCCAGCATTTT. Its protein is CASMKGGRMRGGNQPQHF.

The chain joins TRBV7-9 to TRBJ2-3, with D tentatively TRBD1 (6 bases). Germline V gene sequence: CDR1 SEHNR, CDR2 FQNEAQ (reference sequence). V dropped 0 bases and J dropped 0 bases, with 7 bases sitting between them. The CDR3 extends over 15 amino acids. CDR3 in amino acids: CASSLAGASTDTQYF. The CDR3 DNA reads as TGTGCCAGCAGCTTAGCGGGGGCTAGCACAGATACGCAGTATTTT.

This clone appeared once. The CDR3 region is CATSRDQQGSTEAFF. DNA of the CDR3: TGTGCCACCAGCAGAGATCAACAGGGGAGCACTGAAGCTTTCTTT. This sequence joins TRBV15 and TRBJ1-1, with 7 bases that match TRBD1. This CDR3 is 15 amino acids long. J was trimmed by 4 bases and V by 0 bases; bases with no gene match: 5. The V gene's germline CDR1 is LNHNV and CDR2 YYDKDF (reference sequence).

V is TRBV20-1 and J is TRBJ1-2, with D possibly TRBD1 on 6 matching bases. Germline V gene data show CDR1 as DFQATT and CDR2 as SNEGSKA (reference sequence). Trimming removed 8 bases at V and 5 bases at J, with 12 bases between. CDR3 length: 11 residues. The CDR3 loop reads CSPRTAYGYTF. The CDR3 nucleotides read TGCAGTCCAAGGACAGCTTATGGCTACACCTTC.

The V gene is TRBV7-2, the J gene TRBJ2-7; the D gene is possibly TRBD1 (6 bases). CDR3 size: 14 residues. With 4 bases removed from V and 6 bases from J, the gap between germline ends came to 16 bases. The germline CDR1 and CDR2 sequences are SGHTA and FQGNSA. The CDR3 sequence is CASSSGAGPGEQYF. CDR3 coding DNA: TGTGCCAGCAGCTCAGGGGCAGGCCCAGGCGAGCAGTACTTC.

This chain connects TRBV24-1 to TRBJ2-7; 9 nucleotides match TRBD1. The CDR3 sequence is 12 residues long. Losses at the gene ends were 6 bases for V and 5 bases for J; bases not matched to a gene: 1. In germline, CDR1 is KGHDR, CDR2 SFDVKD. Written as DNA, the CDR3 is TGTGCCACCAGTCGACAGGGGGACGAGCAGTACTTC. Its translation: CATSRQGDEQYF.

CDR3 coding DNA: TGTGCCAGCAGCCTAGGGACTGGTAGCAATCAGCCCCAGCATTTT. It is translated as CASSLGTGSNQPQHF. The chain recombines TRBV3-1 (or the pseudogene TRBV3-2) with TRBJ1-5; possible D gene TRBD1, 5 bases. The ends were cut back, 4 bases at V and 0 bases at J, with 10 bases in the middle. CDR1 LGHDT and CDR2 YNNKEL come from the germline V gene (reference sequence). This CDR3 contains 15 residues.

The chain links TRBV19 to TRBJ1-1, with TRBD1 as a possible D gene (5 bases). V dropped 3 bases and J dropped 11 bases, with 19 bases sitting between them. There are 14 residues in the CDR3. Per the germline V gene, CDR1 is LNHDA and CDR2 is SQIVND (reference sequence). CDR3 sequence (DNA): TGTGCCAGTAGTATGGCAGGGCAGGGTCGGGCGGCTTTCTTT. Protein product: CASSMAGQGRAAFF.

The chain recombines TRBV4-1 with TRBJ1-2; 10 bases are shared with TRBD1. The trim removed 1 base at V and 5 bases at J, leaving 4 bases unmatched. The CDR3 loop spans 15 amino acids. Per germline, CDR1 MGHRA and CDR2 YSYEKL. The CDR3 coding sequence is TGCGCCAGCAGCCAAGGGGGACAGGGGTATTATGGCTACACCTTC. Translating gives CASSQGGQGYYGYTF.

The CDR3 reads CASSQAGSGNEQFF. In DNA, the CDR3 is TGTGCCAGCAGCCAGGCAGGGTCAGGCAATGAGCAGTTCTTC. This chain connects TRBV3-1 (or the pseudogene TRBV3-2) to TRBJ2-1; tentatively, D is TRBD1 (5 bases). V was pared by 3 bases and J by 6 bases, with 12 bases between. Germline CDR1 is LGHDT and CDR2 is YNNKEL (reference sequence). This CDR3 has 14 residues.

The chain has TRBV27 and TRBJ2-2, with D possibly TRBD2 on 5 matching bases. The CDR3 is made up of 11 amino acids. V lost 6 bases, J lost 8 bases, and 7 bases lay in between. The germline CDR1 and CDR2 sequences are MNHEY and SMNVEV (reference sequence). In nucleotides, the CDR3 is TGTGCCAGCAGACTAGGAGGGGAGCTGTTTTTT. Its protein is CASRLGGELFF.

This chain connects TRBV30 to TRBJ2-5; 10 bases are shared with TRBD2. The ends lost 3 bases at V and 0 bases at J; junction bases unmatched: 1. Germline assignment: CDR1 GTSNPN and CDR2 SVGIG (reference sequence). CDR3 length: 14 amino acids. CDR3 region: CAWRLAGNQETQYF. CDR3 nucleotides: TGTGCCTGGAGACTAGCGGGGAACCAAGAGACCCAGTACTTC. Using reference TRBV30 and TRBJ2-5 for the parts outside the CDR3, the full variable domain is SQTIHQWPATLVQPVGSPLSLECTVEGTSNPNLYWYRQAAGRGLQLLFYSVGIGQISSEVPQNLSASRPQDRQFILSSKKLLLSDSGFYLCAWRLAGNQETQYFGPGTRLLVL.

The V call is TRBV19, the J call TRBJ1-2; a possible D gene is TRBD1 (5 bases). V lost 2 bases and J 7 bases, leaving 11 bases between the germline ends. The germline V gene has CDR1 LNHDA and CDR2 SQIVND (reference sequence). This CDR3 has 13 amino acids. The CDR3 region is CASSISRAAGYTF. The CDR3 nucleotides are TGTGCCAGTAGTATATCCAGGGCAGCTGGCTACACCTTC. Full variable domain (remainder filled in from reference TRBV19 and TRBJ1-2): DGGITQSPKYLFRKEGQNVTLSCEQNLNHDAMYWYRQDPGQGLRLIYYSQIVNDFQKGDIAEGYSVSREKKESFPLTVTSAQKNPTAFYLCASSISRAAGYTFGSGTRLTVV.